Shown below are 29 T cell receptor beta chains from a single sample sequenced in a study of OX40 agonist ivuxolimab in advanced cancers. Library construction relied on the immunoSEQ multiplex PCR assay. Held by TCRdb, this immuneACCESS table contains in-frame sequences only and omits some clones. Under half of the omission traces to an unresolved V gene where checked; the cause of the rest is unknown. Present in this sample are about 52,000 clones, about nine tenths of which were seen just once. The ten top clones hold roughly 6.7% of the sample. Sequenced here: CD4+ or CD8+ T cells sorted from blood, sampled in a trial of the OX40 agonist ivuxolimab. All receptors derive from an adult with an advanced solid tumor such as melanoma, head and neck, liver or kidney cancer.

This clone showed up just a few times. The chain recombines TRBV30 with TRBJ1-2; 7 bases are a match to TRBD1. Germline CDR1 is GTSNPN and CDR2 is SVGIG (reference sequence). V lost 7 bases and J lost 0; bases outside the gene matches: 5. The CDR3 totals 13 residues. CDR3 DNA: TGTGCCTTGGGGACAGAAGCTAACTATGGCTACACCTTC. This translates into CALGTEANYGYTF.

This sequence joins TRBV5-4 and TRBJ2-3; D remains ambiguous. In germline, CDR1 is SGHNT, CDR2 YYREEE (reference sequence). The CDR3 sequence is 15 residues long. V was cut by 1 base and J by 4 bases, with 13 bases left in between. DNA of the CDR3: TGTGCCAGCAGCTTGTATGTGGGGAAGCCAGATACGCAGTATTTT. Encoded protein: CASSLYVGKPDTQYF.

J is TRBJ2-2 and V is TRBV5-1; D possibly matches TRBD1 or TRBD2 (5 bases each). The V gene lost 4 bases and the J gene lost 2 bases, with 12 bases spanning the gap. Per germline, CDR1 SGHRS and CDR2 YFSETQ. This CDR3 region has 15 residues. CDR3 in amino acids: CASSGGPFNTGELFF. CDR3 DNA: TGCGCCAGCAGCGGGGGACCTTTTAACACCGGGGAGCTGTTTTTT.

V gene TRBV12-2 combines with J gene TRBJ2-7; TRBD2, the D gene given by the table, was not confirmed from the DNA. TRBV12-2 is classified as a pseudogene. The CDR3 length is 13 residues. CDR3 DNA: TGTGCAAGTCGCTTAGACGGGGTATACGAGCAGTACTTC. Its protein is CASRLDGVYEQYF.

The chain employs TRBV19 and TRBJ1-1; D may be TRBD1 (5 bases). This CDR3 spans 15 amino acids. V lost 5 bases, J lost 3 bases, and 16 bases lay in between. The germline CDR1 and CDR2 sequences are LNHDA and SQIVND (reference sequence). For the CDR3, the DNA is TGTGCCAGTAGTCCAGAGGGCCTAGGGGACACTGAAGCTTTCTTT. It specifies CASSPEGLGDTEAFF.

The J gene is TRBJ2-1, the V gene TRBV6-5, with 13 bases that match TRBD2. This CDR3 contains 15 residues. V dropped 2 bases and J dropped 9; count of bases not matched to a gene: 4. From germline, CDR1 is MNHEY and CDR2 SVGAGI. In DNA form, the CDR3 reads TGTGCCAGCAGTTACACTAGCGGGGGGGTTAGTGAGCAGTTCTTC. The encoded protein is CASSYTSGGVSEQFF.

The chain employs TRBV27 and TRBJ2-5, with a tentative D call TRBD2 (6 bases). Trimming removed 5 bases from V and 2 bases from J, with 12 bases in between. CDR3 length: 14 amino acids. Germline CDR1 and CDR2: MNHEY and SMNVEV (reference sequence). CDR3 bases: TGTGCCAGCAGTCTTCGGGGAGGTCAAGAGACCCAGTACTTC. Translated, it gives CASSLRGGQETQYF.

The chain is built from TRBV6-1 and TRBJ2-5; D remains ambiguous. Trimming cost V 2 bases and J 4 bases, with 11 bases left between them. The CDR3 covers 14 residues. Germline values: CDR1 MNHNS, CDR2 SASEGT. The CDR3 loop is CASSENGNSETQYF. DNA for the CDR3: TGTGCCAGCAGTGAAAATGGAAACTCAGAGACCCAGTACTTC.

This clone showed up just a few times. V usage is TRBV5-4 and J usage is TRBJ1-1; D remains ambiguous. V lost 0 bases and J lost 5, with 8 bases in between. The CDR3 has 13 residues. Germline CDR1 and CDR2: SGHNT and YYREEE (reference sequence). CDR3 in amino acids: CASSLDRKTEAFF. In nucleotides, the CDR3 is TGTGCCAGCAGCTTGGACCGGAAGACTGAAGCTTTCTTT.

The CDR3: CASYGGSNTGELFF. CDR3 coding DNA: TGTGCCAGCTACGGAGGGTCGAACACCGGGGAGCTGTTTTTT. This chain uses TRBV7-9 with TRBJ2-2, with a tentative D call TRBD2 (6 bases). Per germline, CDR1 SEHNR and CDR2 FQNEAQ (reference sequence). The length of the CDR3 is 14 residues. V was trimmed by 8 bases and J by 0 bases, leaving 10 bases between them.

The chain recombines TRBV5-1 with TRBJ2-5; D may be TRBD2 (6 bases). Germline-derived CDR1 and CDR2 are SGHRS and YFSETQ. V was cut by 9 bases and J by 1 base, with 16 bases left in between. This CDR3 is 14 amino acids long. The CDR3 region is CATRTPGVQETQYF. CDR3 nucleotides: TGCGCCACCCGTACCCCGGGGGTCCAAGAGACCCAGTACTTC.

The chain couples TRBV7-9 to TRBJ2-1, with D uncertain. The CDR3 covers 12 residues. CDR1 SEHNR and CDR2 FQNEAQ come from the germline V gene (reference sequence). V lost 5 bases to trimming and J lost 11 bases, with 13 bases between them. The chain's CDR3 is CASSPSALKQFF. CDR3 nucleotide sequence: TGTGCCAGCAGCCCAAGCGCTCTCAAGCAGTTCTTC.

This clone is a singleton in its sample. The genes are TRBV2 and TRBJ2-7, with 10 nucleotides matching TRBD1. V shed 7 bases, J shed 7 bases, and the junction held 7 bases outside the gene matches. The CDR3 covers 13 residues. CDR1 is SNHLY, CDR2 FYNNEI, per germline. CDR3 loop: CASIRQGAGEQYF. The CDR3 coding sequence is TGTGCCAGCATCCGACAGGGGGCGGGGGAGCAGTACTTC.

This chain links TRBV28 with TRBJ1-5; D not certain. The V end lost 2 bases, the J end lost 3 bases, and 14 bases lay between the germline ends. This CDR3 spans 16 amino acids. CDR1 is MDHEN, CDR2 SYDVKM, per germline. CDR3 sequence reads: CASSLDRRYTNQPQHF. CDR3 in DNA: TGTGCCAGCAGTTTAGATAGGAGGTATACCAATCAGCCCCAGCATTTT.

This CDR3 is CASSVGHSLNTEAFF. In DNA, the CDR3 is TGTGCCAGCAGTGTTGGACACAGCTTGAACACTGAAGCTTTCTTT. V usage is TRBV6-1 and J usage is TRBJ1-1; weak D call: TRBD1 (5 bases). Trimming removed 4 bases at V and 0 bases at J, with 12 bases between. CDR1 MNHNS and CDR2 SASEGT come from the germline V gene. CDR3 length: 15 residues.

The chain is built from TRBV7-2 and TRBJ1-2; D is undetermined. The V end lost 10 bases, the J end lost 8 bases, and 8 bases lay between the germline ends. The length of the CDR3 is 9 residues. Germline V gives CDR1 SGHTA, CDR2 FQGNSA. The CDR3 protein is CATILGYTF. The CDR3 coding sequence is TGTGCCACTATCCTCGGCTACACCTTC.

This clone was observed once. The genes are TRBV10-3 and TRBJ1-1; D is unresolved. V lost 8 bases, J lost 7 bases, and 11 bases lay in between. Germline-derived CDR1 and CDR2 are ENHRY and SYGVKD. The CDR3 extends over 11 amino acids. The chain's CDR3 is CAIGRSYEAFF. CDR3 in DNA: TGTGCCATCGGACGGTCCTATGAAGCTTTCTTT.

The chain uses TRBV10-1 and TRBJ1-3; weak D call: TRBD1 (5 bases). V lost 2 bases and J lost 4, with 9 bases in between. The CDR3 length is 14 residues. Germline V gene data show CDR1 as WNHNN and CDR2 as SYGVQD (reference sequence). CDR3 sequence: CASSEDSSGNTIYF. The CDR3 coding sequence is TGCGCCAGCAGTGAGGACAGTTCGGGAAACACCATATATTTT.

This chain joins TRBV10-3 and TRBJ2-2; weak D call: TRBD2 (6 bases). CDR3 length: 15 amino acids. Germline V gene lookup returns CDR1 ENHRY and CDR2 SYGVKD. Trimming cost V 3 bases and J 2 bases, with 10 bases left between them. CDR3: CAISDMRGNTGELFF. The CDR3 bases are TGTGCCATCAGTGACATGCGGGGAAACACCGGGGAGCTGTTTTTT.

The J gene is TRBJ1-1, the V gene TRBV19, with a weak D call TRBD1 (5 bases). Deletions cut 8 bases from V and 1 base from J, with 17 bases between. The germline CDR1 and CDR2 sequences are LNHDA and SQIVND (reference sequence). CDR3 length: 15 residues. In DNA, the CDR3 is TGTGCCAGTGGCGGGCGGGACGCCACGAACACTGAAGCTTTCTTT. Its translation: CASGGRDATNTEAFF.

The chain carries TRBV5-1 and TRBJ1-2; 8 nucleotides line up with TRBD1. CDR1 is SGHRS and CDR2 is YFSETQ in the germline V gene. There are 12 residues in the CDR3. With 7 bases clipped from V and 4 bases from J, the junction kept 3 bases outside the gene matches. CDR3 nucleotide sequence: TGCGCCAGCCATGGACAGGGCTATGGCTACACCTTC. This sequence encodes CASHGQGYGYTF.

The rearrangement links TRBV6-5 to TRBJ1-1; possible D gene TRBD1, 5 bases. The CDR3 length is 15 residues. Germline V gene sequence: CDR1 MNHEY, CDR2 SVGAGI. V was clipped by 6 bases and J by 1 base, with 15 bases between them. CDR3 region: CASSLWSGRNTEAFF. The CDR3 DNA reads as TGTGCCAGCAGCCTATGGTCAGGGAGGAACACTGAAGCTTTCTTT.

The rearrangement uses TRBV29-1 and TRBJ2-7, with TRBD1 matching over 10 bases. Germline V CDR1 and CDR2: SQVTM, ANQGSEA. V lost 4 bases and J lost 6; bases outside the gene matches: 12. CDR3 length: 15 amino acids. As DNA, the CDR3 is TGCAGCGTTGTTAGTACCGGGACAGGGGTTATCGAGCAGTACTTC. Protein: CSVVSTGTGVIEQYF.

This clone was seen more than once but under ten times. The genes are TRBV21-1 and TRBJ2-7; no check of the table's D call, TRBD1, against the DNA was made. TRBV21-1 is noted as a pseudogene. The CDR3 contains 16 residues. CDR3 protein: CASSSGPGHTRYEQYF. The CDR3 DNA sequence: TGTGCCAGCAGCTCGGGACCGGGACACACAAGATACGAGCAGTACTTC.

The chain joins TRBV10-2 to TRBJ2-2, with 7 positions matching TRBD1. The CDR3 runs to 19 residues. The V and J ends lost 4 bases and 0 bases, in that order; junction bases with no gene match: 14. Germline V lookup: CDR1 WSHSY, CDR2 SAAADI. CDR3 region: CASSVPRDRIRSNTGELFF. The CDR3, as DNA: TGCGCCAGCAGTGTCCCCCGGGACAGAATACGATCGAACACCGGGGAGCTGTTTTTT.

The chain employs TRBV6-6 and TRBJ2-5; TRBD2 is a possible D gene (6 bases). V lost 5 bases and J lost 5, with 18 bases in between. Looked up from germline, CDR1 is MNHNY and CDR2 is SVGAGI (reference sequence). This CDR3 has 15 amino acids. The DNA of the CDR3 is TGTGCCAGCAGTCCACTGTATGGAGGGCGGGAGACCCAGTACTTC. Amino acids: CASSPLYGGRETQYF.

V usage is TRBV5-4 and J usage is TRBJ2-5; 7 nucleotides align to TRBD2. Losses at the gene ends were 2 bases for V and 3 bases for J; bases not matched to a gene: 1. Germline V gene lookup returns CDR1 SGHNT and CDR2 YYREEE (reference sequence). This CDR3 spans 13 amino acids. CDR3 sequence: CASSFAGEETQYF. CDR3 DNA sequence: TGTGCCAGCAGCTTTGCGGGGGAAGAGACCCAGTACTTC.

This sequence joins TRBV7-6 and TRBJ1-1, with D hard to call. This CDR3 has 15 amino acids. The germline CDR1 and CDR2 sequences are SGHVS and FNYEAQ. Trimming removed 4 bases from V and 0 bases from J, with 12 bases in between. The CDR3 DNA sequence: TGTGCCAGCAGCTACCTAGGAGACATGAACACTGAAGCTTTCTTT. As protein: CASSYLGDMNTEAFF.

V and J are TRBV6-1 and TRBJ2-6; D remains unclear. V was clipped by 2 bases and J by 0 bases, with 8 bases between them. The V gene's germline CDR1 is MNHNS and CDR2 SASEGT. The CDR3 runs to 16 residues. As DNA, the CDR3 is TGTGCCAGCAGTGAAAGTCTCTTCTCTGGGGCCAACGTCCTGACTTTC. Its protein is CASSESLFSGANVLTF.